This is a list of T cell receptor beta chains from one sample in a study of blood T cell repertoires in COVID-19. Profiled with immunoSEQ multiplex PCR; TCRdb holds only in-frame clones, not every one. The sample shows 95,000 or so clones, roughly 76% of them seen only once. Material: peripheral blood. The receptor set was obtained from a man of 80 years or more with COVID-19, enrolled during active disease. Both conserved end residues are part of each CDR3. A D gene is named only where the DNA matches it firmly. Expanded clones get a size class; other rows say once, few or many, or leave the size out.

TGTGCCAGCAGGGACAGGGGGAGTTTTAGGGGCTACACCTTC CASRDRGSFRGYTF TRBJ1-2 TRBD1 TRBV28 few
TGTGCCAGCAGTTTATCCGGGACTAGCGAGAGGAATGAGCAGTTCTTC CASSLSGTSERNEQFF TRBJ2-1 TRBD2 TRBV28 -
TGCGCCAGCAGCTCGGGGACAGGGATCATAGAAGCTTTCTTT CASSSGTGIIEAFF TRBJ1-1 TRBD1 TRBV5-1 -
TGTGCCTGCCGGGGGGGCGGTGGAAACACCATATATTTT CACRGGGGNTIYF TRBJ1-3 - TRBV30 -
TGCGCCAGCAGTGAACAGGGCGATACGCAGTATTTT CASSEQGDTQYF TRBJ2-3 - TRBV10-2 -
TGTGCCAGCACACGAACCAGAAACACTGAAGCTTTCTTT CASTRTRNTEAFF TRBJ1-1 - TRBV28 -
TGTGCCAGTCAGCCCCTAGCGGGTCTCAGCTCCTACAATGAGCAGTTCTTC CASQPLAGLSSYNEQFF TRBJ2-1 TRBD2 TRBV3-1/TRBV3-2 -
TGTGCCAGCAGCCCTCGACTAGCGGGAGCTGGAAGCCTAGCCAAAAACATTCAGTACTTC CASSPRLAGAGSLAKNIQYF TRBJ2-4 TRBD2 TRBV9 -
TGTGCCAGCAGCTGGACTAGCGGAGCCCGAACTAGCACAGATACGCAGTATTTT CASSWTSGARTSTDTQYF TRBJ2-3 TRBD2 TRBV28 -
TGCGCCAGCAGCTTGAGGTCCGGGGGGGCCAGGAATGAGCAGTTCTTC CASSLRSGGARNEQFF TRBJ2-1 TRBD2 TRBV5-1 -
TGTGCCAGCAGCGAGTTACAGGGGATGGTAAACACCATATATTTT CASSELQGMVNTIYF TRBJ1-3 TRBD1 TRBV11-2 -
TGTGCCAGCAGTTATCTGGGACTAGCGGGGAACACCGGGGAGCTGTTTTTT CASSYLGLAGNTGELFF TRBJ2-2 TRBD2 TRBV6-2/TRBV6-3 -
TGTGCCAGCAGCTTTTACAGGGAGTTTGACGCCGGGGAGCTGTTTTTT CASSFYREFDAGELFF TRBJ2-2 - TRBV7-2 -
TGCGCCAGCAGTTTACAGCTAAAGTACGAGCAGTACTTC CASSLQLKYEQYF TRBJ2-7 - TRBV5-1 -
TGCGCCAGCAGCTTGGTCGGGAAGTCGGTTGACGAGCAGTACTTC CASSLVGKSVDEQYF TRBJ2-7 - TRBV5-1 -
TGCAGCGTTAAAAAGGACAGGGTGAACACTGAAGCTTTCTTT CSVKKDRVNTEAFF TRBJ1-1 TRBD1 TRBV29-1 -
TGTGCCAGCAGCAGGAAGACTAGCGGGATTAAGGGGGGAAATGAGCAGTTCTTC CASSRKTSGIKGGNEQFF TRBJ2-1 TRBD2 TRBV3-1/TRBV3-2 -
TGTGCCAGCAGTCCGCGGACAGGGCCTACTAGCTCCTATAATTCACCCCTCCACTTT CASSPRTGPTSSYNSPLHF TRBJ1-6 TRBD1 TRBV28 few
TGTGCCAGCAGTGATAGAGGGGGCAGCGAGGCTTTCTTT CASSDRGGSEAFF TRBJ1-1 TRBD1 TRBV6-1 -
TGTGCCAGTAGTGCATACCAGGGGAGCAATCAGCCCCAGCATTTT CASSAYQGSNQPQHF TRBJ1-5 - TRBV19 -
TGTGCCAGCAGCGACAGGGCGAATTCACCCCTCCACTTT CASSDRANSPLHF TRBJ1-6 TRBD1 TRBV6-5 -
TGTGCCACCAGTGACCCATCTAGCGGAGCCTACAATGAGCAGTTCTTC CATSDPSSGAYNEQFF TRBJ2-1 TRBD2 TRBV24-1 -
TGTGCCAGCAGCTTAGACGGGTTATACACTGAAGCTTTCTTT CASSLDGLYTEAFF TRBJ1-1 - TRBV11-2 -
TGTGCCAGCAGCCAAGGACAGGGAAGGTGGGATGAGCAGTTCTTC CASSQGQGRWDEQFF TRBJ2-1 TRBD1 TRBV3-1/TRBV3-2 -
TGTGCCAGCAGCAGGGACAGATTCAATTCACCCCTCCACTTT CASSRDRFNSPLHF TRBJ1-6 TRBD1 TRBV7-6 -
TGTGCCAGCAGCTTGGCACGGGCCCAGCATTTT CASSLARAQHF TRBJ1-5 - TRBV5-8 -
TGTGCCAGTAGTATAGGGTCGGTCAATATTGGAAACACCATATATTTT CASSIGSVNIGNTIYF TRBJ1-3 - TRBV19 -
TGTGCCAGCAGCGGACAGGGGCGCGGAGTAGAGACCCAGTACTTC CASSGQGRGVETQYF TRBJ2-5 TRBD1 TRBV11-1 once
TGCGCCAGCAGCCCTCAACAGGGAGTCCAAAACACCATATATTTT CASSPQQGVQNTIYF TRBJ1-3 - TRBV4-1 once
TGCAGCGCCGCGAGCGGGGGGGGTGAAAAACTGTTTTTT CSAASGGGEKLFF TRBJ1-4 - TRBV29-1 -
TGTGCCTGGGGAACAGGGTTTAGTCGGGGCACTGAAGCTTTCTTT CAWGTGFSRGTEAFF TRBJ1-1 - TRBV30 -
TGTGCCAGCAGCGAGGGACAGTCTAATACCTACGAGCAGTACTTC CASSEGQSNTYEQYF TRBJ2-7 TRBD1 TRBV5-5 -
TGTGCCATCAGTGACAGGGAGGGTCAGCCCCAGCATTTT CAISDREGQPQHF TRBJ1-5 - TRBV10-3 -
TGTGCCAGCAGTCCGGCCGCGGGGGGTCGCGAGCAGTACTTC CASSPAAGGREQYF TRBJ2-7 TRBD2 TRBV28 few
TGTGCCAGCAGCGTGGGGACTAGCGGGCCACACAAGGGAGAGACCCAGTACTTC CASSVGTSGPHKGETQYF TRBJ2-5 TRBD2 TRBV9 -